Listed below are T cell receptor beta chains from one sample, sequenced in a study of blood T cell repertoires in COVID-19. Repertoires were generated with immunoSEQ multiplex PCR, while TCRdb's copy carries only in-frame clones and drops some. This table holds a few hundred thousand clones, about 80% found once. The sample taken for sequencing was peripheral blood. Every receptor here comes from an elderly woman with acute or convalescent COVID-19. The CDR3 runs from the conserved cysteine through the conserved F or W. A D gene is named only where the DNA matches it firmly. Clone size is stated in some rows and not others, as once, few, many or a class when expanded.

j_call | clone_size | d_call | cdr3_length | v_call | cdr3_aa | cdr3_nt
TRBJ1-6 | - | TRBD1 | 13 | TRBV12-3/TRBV12-4 | CASSFGQGSPLHF | TGTGCCAGCAGTTTCGGACAGGGTTCACCCCTCCACTTT
TRBJ2-5 | many | - | 14 | TRBV7-2 | CASSLDTYQETQYF | TGTGCCAGCAGCCTGGACACCTACCAAGAGACCCAGTACTTC
TRBJ1-2 | - | TRBD1 | 16 | TRBV7-9 | CASSQGQVGSNYGYTF | TGTGCCAGCAGCCAAGGACAGGTTGGCTCTAACTATGGCTACACCTTC
TRBJ1-2 | - | TRBD1 | 13 | TRBV7-2 | CASSLSRDSGYTF | TGTGCCAGCAGCTTGAGCAGGGACAGTGGCTACACCTTC
TRBJ1-1 | - | - | 14 | TRBV24-1 | CATSDLRTQRGAFF | TGTGCCACCAGTGATTTGAGGACCCAAAGAGGGGCTTTCTTT
TRBJ1-3 | - | - | 14 | TRBV6-5 | CASSPADSGNTIYF | TGTGCCAGCAGTCCCGCGGACAGTGGAAACACCATATATTTT
TRBJ2-2 | - | TRBD2 | 14 | TRBV5-1 | CASRSGTRAGELFF | TGCGCCAGCAGATCCGGGACTAGGGCCGGGGAGCTGTTTTTT
TRBJ1-5 | - | - | 14 | TRBV6-5 | CASSYRVGSQPQHF | TGTGCCAGCAGTTACCGGGTGGGTAGTCAGCCCCAGCATTTT
TRBJ2-2 | - | - | 14 | TRBV3-1/TRBV3-2 | CASSQASVTGELFF | TGTGCCAGCAGCCAAGCAAGCGTAACCGGGGAGCTGTTTTTT
TRBJ1-5 | - | TRBD1 | 14 | TRBV10-2 | CASSDDRGNQPQHF | TGCGCCAGCAGTGACGACAGGGGCAATCAGCCCCAGCATTTT
TRBJ1-5 | - | TRBD1 | 14 | TRBV6-5 | CASARDRSNQPQHF | TGTGCCAGCGCCCGGGACAGAAGCAATCAGCCCCAGCATTTT
TRBJ1-2 | - | - | 17 | TRBV19 | CASSPTDVGPTNYGYTF | TGTGCCAGTAGTCCGACAGACGTAGGCCCAACTAACTATGGCTACACCTTC
TRBJ1-2 | - | - | 12 | TRBV14 | CASRGRGHGYTF | TGTGCCAGCAGGGGCAGGGGTCATGGCTACACCTTC
TRBJ1-6 | - | TRBD1 | 15 | TRBV3-1/TRBV3-2 | CASSPRQGAGSPLHF | TGTGCCAGCAGCCCAAGACAGGGGGCAGGTTCACCCCTCCACTTT
TRBJ2-1 | - | TRBD2 | 15 | TRBV5-1 | CASSLRLAGDNEQFF | TGCGCCAGCAGCCTCCGACTAGCGGGGGACAATGAGCAGTTCTTC
TRBJ1-6 | - | TRBD1 | 15 | TRBV4-3 | CASSWGTGLNSPLHF | TGCGCCAGCAGCTGGGGGACAGGGCTGAATTCACCCCTCCACTTT
TRBJ2-7 | - | TRBD2 | 15 | TRBV5-4 | CASSLEGTSAYEQYF | TGTGCCAGCAGCTTGGAGGGGACTAGCGCCTACGAGCAGTACTTC
TRBJ1-5 | - | TRBD1 | 17 | TRBV6-2/TRBV6-3 | CASSYKRGQGRHQPQHF | TGTGCCAGCAGTTATAAAAGGGGACAGGGTCGACATCAGCCCCAGCATTTT
TRBJ1-2 | - | TRBD1 | 16 | TRBV19 | CASSIDGDSTNYGYTF | TGTGCCAGTAGTATAGATGGGGACAGTACTAACTATGGCTACACCTTC
TRBJ1-3 | - | TRBD1 | 16 | TRBV7-8 | CASSLTGGSSGNTIYF | TGTGCCAGCAGCTTGACAGGGGGAAGCTCTGGAAACACCATATATTTT
TRBJ2-5 | - | TRBD2 | 15 | TRBV19 | CASSILPGGRETQYF | TGTGCCAGTAGTATATTGCCGGGGGGGAGGGAGACCCAGTACTTC
TRBJ2-1 | once | TRBD2 | 19 | TRBV7-6 | CASSPLGLAGGSSYNEQFF | TGTGCCAGCAGCCCATTGGGACTAGCGGGGGGGAGCTCCTACAATGAGCAGTTCTTC
TRBJ2-3 | - | - | 12 | TRBV6-2/TRBV6-3 | CASSRRGDTQYF | TGTGCCAGCAGTCGCCGGGGGGATACGCAGTATTTT
TRBJ1-2 | few | - | 15 | TRBV6-1 | CASSDVPGSHYGYTF | TGTGCCAGCAGTGATGTTCCGGGTTCCCACTATGGCTACACCTTC
TRBJ2-7 | - | - | 15 | TRBV4-3 | CASSQDPGSSYEQYF | TGCGCCAGCAGCCAAGATCCAGGTAGCTCCTACGAGCAGTACTTC
TRBJ2-5 | - | TRBD2 | 15 | TRBV2 | CASSPEGLAKETQYF | TGTGCCAGCAGTCCGGAAGGACTAGCGAAAGAGACCCAGTACTTC
TRBJ1-4 | once | TRBD1 | 14 | TRBV12-5 | CASGLGQGGEKLFF | TGTGCTAGTGGCCTCGGACAGGGTGGGGAAAAACTGTTTTTT
TRBJ2-2 | - | - | 15 | TRBV4-3 | CASSQDLTGTGELFF | TGCGCCAGCAGCCAAGATCTTACGGGCACCGGGGAGCTGTTTTTT
TRBJ2-7 | - | TRBD2 | 16 | TRBV3-1/TRBV3-2 | CASSQTAGVRTYEQYF | TGTGCCAGCAGCCAAACAGCGGGAGTTCGGACCTACGAGCAGTACTTC
TRBJ2-1 | - | - | 15 | TRBV6-5 | CASSYGQASYNEQFF | TGTGCCAGCAGTTACGGGCAGGCCTCTTACAATGAGCAGTTCTTC
TRBJ1-2 | - | - | 16 | TRBV4-3 | CASSPGSGVNLYGYTF | TGCGCCAGCTCTCCGGGGTCGGGGGTAAACTTGTATGGCTACACCTTC
TRBJ1-5 | few | TRBD1 | 15 | TRBV9 | CASSVGQGGNQPQHF | TGTGCCAGCAGCGTAGGACAGGGCGGCAATCAGCCCCAGCATTTT
TRBJ2-5 | - | TRBD2 | 15 | TRBV5-6 | CASSRQRTSGETQYF | TGTGCCAGCAGCCGACAAAGGACTAGCGGCGAGACCCAGTACTTC
TRBJ1-6 | - | TRBD1 | 14 | TRBV7-2 | CASSHWDRDSPLHF | TGTGCCAGCAGCCACTGGGACAGGGATTCACCCCTCCACTTT
TRBJ1-2 | - | TRBD1 | 17 | TRBV19 | CASIKGTGTGGIDGYTF | TGTGCCAGTATTAAGGGGACCGGGACAGGGGGAATTGACGGCTACACCTTC
TRBJ1-2 | - | - | 15 | TRBV5-1 | CASSLDVATGYGYTF | TGCGCCAGCAGCCTCGATGTGGCTACGGGCTATGGCTACACCTTC
TRBJ1-2 | - | - | 11 | TRBV5-1 | CASSSGVGYTF | TGCGCCAGCAGCTCGGGTGTAGGCTACACCTTC
TRBJ1-5 | once | TRBD1 | 17 | TRBV18 | CASSRTGFAYSNQPQHF | TGTGCCAGCTCACGGACAGGGTTTGCCTATAGCAATCAGCCCCAGCATTTT
TRBJ1-2 | - | - | 13 | TRBV15 | CATSRDMQYGYTF | TGTGCCACCAGCAGAGACATGCAGTATGGCTACACCTTC
TRBJ2-3 | - | TRBD2 | 16 | TRBV6-5 | CASSYTGLARTDTQYF | TGTGCCAGCAGTTACACCGGACTAGCGCGAACAGATACGCAGTATTTT
TRBJ2-3 | - | - | 12 | TRBV6-1 | CASSERGYTQYF | TGTGCCAGCAGTGAAAGGGGCTATACGCAGTATTTT
TRBJ1-2 | - | - | 14 | TRBV4-1 | CASSQASWSYGYTF | TGCGCCAGCAGCCAAGCTAGTTGGAGCTATGGCTACACCTTC
TRBJ1-2 | - | TRBD1 | 13 | TRBV9 | CASRTGDNYGYTF | TGTGCCAGCCGGACAGGGGATAACTATGGCTACACCTTC
TRBJ2-1 | few | TRBD2 | 17 | TRBV4-2 | CASSQDSSGSLADEQFF | TGTGCCAGCAGCCAAGATAGTAGCGGGAGTCTAGCCGATGAGCAGTTCTTC
TRBJ2-7 | - | - | 14 | TRBV28 | CASSSIQGGGEQYF | TGTGCCAGCAGTTCGATACAGGGCGGGGGCGAGCAGTACTTC
TRBJ2-1 | - | - | 15 | TRBV3-1/TRBV3-2 | CASSPTSNSYNEQFF | TGTGCCAGCAGCCCAACTAGTAACTCCTACAATGAGCAGTTCTTC
TRBJ2-1 | once | - | 14 | TRBV3-1/TRBV3-2 | CASSLQSSYNEQFF | TGTGCCAGCAGCCTACAAAGCTCCTACAATGAGCAGTTCTTC
TRBJ1-2 | few | TRBD1 | 14 | TRBV2 | CASSRTGKNYGYTF | TGTGCCAGCAGTAGGACAGGGAAGAACTATGGCTACACCTTC
TRBJ2-5 | few | - | 17 | TRBV12-5 | CASGLVRQYPNQETQYF | TGTGCTAGTGGTTTGGTACGTCAGTACCCGAACCAAGAGACCCAGTACTTC
TRBJ2-7 | - | - | 12 | TRBV3-1/TRBV3-2 | CASSQERYEQYF | TGTGCCAGCAGCCAAGAGCGCTACGAGCAGTACTTC
TRBJ2-3 | - | - | 16 | TRBV4-3 | CASSQDGQGKTDTQYF | TGCGCCAGCAGCCAAGATGGGCAGGGAAAAACAGATACGCAGTATTTT
TRBJ2-1 | few | TRBD2 | 15 | TRBV11-3 | CASSRGAGATDEQFF | TGTGCCAGCAGCCGAGGAGCGGGAGCAACGGATGAGCAGTTCTTC
TRBJ1-1 | once | - | 13 | TRBV7-2 | CASRAGQPTEAFF | TGTGCCAGCAGAGCCGGACAGCCCACTGAAGCTTTCTTT
TRBJ1-2 | - | - | 14 | TRBV15 | CATSREPPDSGYTF | TGTGCCACCAGCAGAGAACCGCCAGATTCGGGCTACACCTTC